The rows below give T cell receptor beta chains drawn from one sample of a study of shared clonotypes between healthy human individuals. Clones were read by immunoSEQ multiplex PCR, and TCRdb kept only the in-frame ones, dropping some. The table records 2.3 million or so clones, 80% to 95% of them present only once. Material: naive CD4+ T cells from PBMCs. The receptors come from a man aged 18-30 years in good health. Some clones in this sample may be carry-over from other donors' samples. Both conserved end residues are part of each CDR3. Fields, in order: clone size, J gene, D gene, V gene, CDR3 protein, CDR3 DNA. The D gene is left open where the match is weak. Size values are once, few and many counts, or a class for expanded clones, and some rows have none.

abundance: .
j_gene: TRBJ2-4
d_gene: TRBD1
v_gene: TRBV5-4
CDR3aa: CASSLQGVNIQYF
CDR3nt: TGTGCCAGCAGCTTGCAGGGGGTCAACATTCAGTACTTC

abundance: .
j_gene: TRBJ2-2
d_gene: TRBD2
v_gene: TRBV5-1
CDR3aa: CASSLQTSGTPGELFF
CDR3nt: TGCGCCAGCAGCCTACAGACTAGCGGGACCCCCGGGGAGCTGTTTTTT

abundance: .
j_gene: TRBJ2-3
d_gene: .
v_gene: TRBV25-1
CDR3aa: CASSEYYSFGTDTQYF
CDR3nt: TGTGCCAGCAGTGAATATTACTCCTTCGGAACAGATACGCAGTATTTT

abundance: .
j_gene: TRBJ2-1
d_gene: TRBD2
v_gene: TRBV6-1
CDR3aa: CASSGWGLAGHNEQFF
CDR3nt: TGTGCCAGCAGTGGCTGGGGACTAGCGGGACACAATGAGCAGTTCTTC

abundance: .
j_gene: TRBJ1-5
d_gene: TRBD1
v_gene: TRBV6-6
CDR3aa: CASKGQGTQPQHF
CDR3nt: TGTGCCAGCAAAGGACAGGGAACTCAGCCCCAGCATTTT

abundance: .
j_gene: TRBJ1-4
d_gene: TRBD1
v_gene: TRBV28
CDR3aa: CASSFPTGGLEKLFF
CDR3nt: TGTGCCAGCAGTTTTCCGACAGGGGGCCTTGAAAAACTGTTTTTT

abundance: .
j_gene: TRBJ2-5
d_gene: .
v_gene: TRBV5-4
CDR3aa: CASSLPQRGETQYF
CDR3nt: TGTGCCAGCAGCTTGCCCCAGAGGGGAGAGACCCAGTACTTC

abundance: .
j_gene: TRBJ1-1
d_gene: .
v_gene: TRBV30
CDR3aa: CARGGPGLNTEAFF
CDR3nt: TGTGCCAGGGGGGGGCCAGGGTTGAACACTGAAGCTTTCTTT

abundance: .
j_gene: TRBJ1-5
d_gene: TRBD1
v_gene: TRBV28
CDR3aa: CASIPGTVNQPQHF
CDR3nt: TGTGCCAGCATCCCCGGGACAGTCAATCAGCCCCAGCATTTT

abundance: few
j_gene: TRBJ1-2
d_gene: .
v_gene: TRBV7-3
CDR3aa: CASSLGHWEGYTF
CDR3nt: TGTGCCAGCAGCTTGGGACACTGGGAAGGCTACACCTTC

abundance: .
j_gene: TRBJ1-5
d_gene: .
v_gene: TRBV30
CDR3aa: CAWSVSGQPQHF
CDR3nt: TGTGCCTGGAGTGTATCTGGCCAGCCCCAGCATTTT

abundance: .
j_gene: TRBJ2-7
d_gene: .
v_gene: TRBV7-2
CDR3aa: CASSLARRAGSAYEQYF
CDR3nt: TGTGCCAGCAGCTTAGCGCGGAGGGCCGGGTCCGCCTACGAGCAGTACTTC

abundance: .
j_gene: TRBJ2-2
d_gene: .
v_gene: TRBV11-1
CDR3aa: CASSLTGTTNTGELFF
CDR3nt: TGTGCCAGCAGCTTGACCGGGACAACGAACACCGGGGAGCTGTTTTTT

abundance: .
j_gene: TRBJ2-3
d_gene: TRBD1
v_gene: TRBV5-1
CDR3aa: CASSPTGAKDTQYF
CDR3nt: TGCGCCAGCAGTCCAACAGGGGCTAAAGATACGCAGTATTTT

abundance: .
j_gene: TRBJ2-3
d_gene: TRBD1
v_gene: TRBV5-1
CDR3aa: CASSLIGTGGTDTQYF
CDR3nt: TGCGCCAGCAGCTTGATCGGGACAGGGGGAACAGATACGCAGTATTTT

abundance: .
j_gene: TRBJ2-7
d_gene: .
v_gene: TRBV4-1
CDR3aa: CASSQDSTRLAEYF
CDR3nt: TGCGCCAGCAGCCAAGATAGCACCCGCCTTGCCGAGTACTTC

abundance: .
j_gene: TRBJ2-5
d_gene: .
v_gene: TRBV7-2
CDR3aa: CASSLGASLGETQYF
CDR3nt: TGTGCCAGCAGCTTAGGGGCTTCACTAGGAGAGACCCAGTACTTC

abundance: .
j_gene: TRBJ1-3
d_gene: .
v_gene: TRBV21-1
CDR3aa: CASSKEAKGRQRPQNSGNTIYF
CDR3nt: TGTGCCAGCAGCAAAGAAGCGAAGGGGAGACAGAGACCTCAAAACTCTGGAAACACCATATATTTT

abundance: .
j_gene: TRBJ2-1
d_gene: TRBD2
v_gene: TRBV4-2
CDR3aa: CASSQGLAGNYNEQFF
CDR3nt: TGTGCCAGCAGCCAGGGACTAGCGGGAAACTACAATGAGCAGTTCTTC

abundance: .
j_gene: TRBJ2-4
d_gene: TRBD2
v_gene: TRBV4-1
CDR3aa: CASSYFPAGGGDDKNIQYF
CDR3nt: TGCGCCAGCAGCTATTTTCCAGCGGGAGGGGGGGATGACAAAAACATTCAGTACTTC

abundance: .
j_gene: TRBJ1-5
d_gene: .
v_gene: TRBV5-1
CDR3aa: CASSLLGSGQPQHF
CDR3nt: TGCGCCAGCAGCTTGTTGGGTTCTGGTCAGCCCCAGCATTTT

abundance: .
j_gene: TRBJ2-2
d_gene: TRBD2
v_gene: TRBV7-8
CDR3aa: CASSPRTSGTNTGELFF
CDR3nt: TGTGCCAGCAGCCCACGGACTAGCGGGACAAACACCGGGGAGCTGTTTTTT

abundance: .
j_gene: TRBJ2-1
d_gene: TRBD2
v_gene: TRBV27
CDR3aa: CASSLSKTSGNNEQFF
CDR3nt: TGTGCCAGCAGTTTATCGAAGACTAGCGGAAACAATGAGCAGTTCTTC

abundance: .
j_gene: TRBJ2-3
d_gene: TRBD2
v_gene: TRBV28
CDR3aa: CASSSPGSGTSFGYTQYF
CDR3nt: TGTGCCAGCAGTTCCCCCGGGAGCGGGACTAGCTTCGGCTATACGCAGTATTTT

abundance: .
j_gene: TRBJ2-7
d_gene: .
v_gene: TRBV5-4
CDR3aa: CASSLQPSTDEQYF
CDR3nt: TGTGCCAGCAGCTTGCAGCCCTCTACCGACGAGCAGTACTTC

abundance: .
j_gene: TRBJ2-7
d_gene: TRBD2
v_gene: TRBV19
CDR3aa: CASSPGWAGEDEQYF
CDR3nt: TGTGCCAGTAGTCCCGGGTGGGCGGGAGAGGACGAGCAGTACTTC

abundance: once
j_gene: TRBJ2-1
d_gene: .
v_gene: TRBV29-1
CDR3aa: CSVGGVSNEQFF
CDR3nt: TGCAGCGTTGGCGGGGTGTCCAATGAGCAGTTCTTC

abundance: once
j_gene: TRBJ1-5
d_gene: .
v_gene: TRBV19
CDR3aa: CASSILSPSSPGNQPQHF
CDR3nt: TGTGCCAGTAGTATATTAAGCCCCTCCAGCCCGGGCAATCAGCCCCAGCATTTT

abundance: .
j_gene: TRBJ1-1
d_gene: .
v_gene: TRBV7-9
CDR3aa: CASSPRSEAFF
CDR3nt: TGTGCCAGCAGCCCCCGTTCCGAAGCTTTCTTT

abundance: .
j_gene: TRBJ2-3
d_gene: TRBD2
v_gene: TRBV29-1
CDR3aa: CSVEPLGPSGIRPDTQYF
CDR3nt: TGCAGCGTTGAACCACTGGGACCTAGCGGGATAAGGCCAGATACGCAGTATTTT

abundance: .
j_gene: TRBJ1-1
d_gene: .
v_gene: TRBV7-2
CDR3aa: CASSRALSPEAFF
CDR3nt: TGTGCCAGCAGCCGGGCCCTGTCCCCTGAAGCTTTCTTT

abundance: .
j_gene: TRBJ1-3
d_gene: TRBD1
v_gene: TRBV7-2
CDR3aa: CASSPPGGAAGNTIYF
CDR3nt: TGTGCCAGCAGCCCCCCAGGGGGGGCTGCTGGAAACACCATATATTTT

abundance: .
j_gene: TRBJ1-5
d_gene: .
v_gene: TRBV14
CDR3aa: CASSQNSNQPQHF
CDR3nt: TGTGCCAGCAGCCAGAACAGCAATCAGCCCCAGCATTTT

abundance: .
j_gene: TRBJ2-1
d_gene: .
v_gene: TRBV7-3
CDR3aa: CASSLMAGETGNEQFF
CDR3nt: TGTGCCAGCAGCTTGATGGCGGGAGAGACAGGGAATGAGCAGTTCTTC

abundance: .
j_gene: TRBJ2-7
d_gene: TRBD2
v_gene: TRBV2
CDR3aa: CASSALTSLTEQYF
CDR3nt: TGTGCCAGCAGTGCTCTGACTAGCCTCACCGAGCAGTACTTC

abundance: once
j_gene: TRBJ1-3
d_gene: .
v_gene: TRBV2
CDR3aa: CASSPGPSGNTIYF
CDR3nt: TGTGCCAGCAGTCCGGGCCCCTCTGGAAACACCATATATTTT

abundance: .
j_gene: TRBJ1-3
d_gene: TRBD1
v_gene: TRBV18
CDR3aa: CASSPTPGQIRSGNTIYF
CDR3nt: TGTGCCAGCTCACCAACTCCGGGACAGATAAGATCTGGAAACACCATATATTTT

abundance: .
j_gene: TRBJ2-5
d_gene: .
v_gene: TRBV2
CDR3aa: CASSEMAQETQYF
CDR3nt: TGTGCCAGCAGTGAAATGGCCCAAGAGACCCAGTACTTC

abundance: .
j_gene: TRBJ1-2
d_gene: TRBD1
v_gene: TRBV19
CDR3aa: CASSTPGQGSPNYGYTF
CDR3nt: TGTGCCAGTAGTACCCCGGGACAGGGATCCCCTAACTATGGCTACACCTTC

abundance: .
j_gene: TRBJ1-1
d_gene: TRBD1
v_gene: TRBV9
CDR3aa: CASTETGGGTEAFF
CDR3nt: TGTGCCAGCACAGAAACAGGGGGCGGGACTGAAGCTTTCTTT

abundance: .
j_gene: TRBJ2-7
d_gene: .
v_gene: TRBV28
CDR3aa: CASRLERASYEQYF
CDR3nt: TGTGCCAGCAGGCTCGAGCGGGCCTCCTACGAGCAGTACTTC

abundance: .
j_gene: TRBJ2-3
d_gene: TRBD2
v_gene: TRBV30
CDR3aa: CAWSPASGTQYF
CDR3nt: TGTGCCTGGAGTCCGGCTAGCGGTACGCAGTATTTT

abundance: once
j_gene: TRBJ2-1
d_gene: TRBD2
v_gene: TRBV11-1
CDR3aa: CASSLVGAGTYNEQFF
CDR3nt: TGTGCCAGCAGCTTAGTTGGAGCGGGAACTTACAATGAGCAGTTCTTC

abundance: .
j_gene: TRBJ2-7
d_gene: TRBD2
v_gene: TRBV15
CDR3aa: CATSRGPSGSSYEQYF
CDR3nt: TGTGCCACCAGCAGAGGTCCTAGCGGGAGCTCCTACGAGCAGTACTTC

abundance: .
j_gene: TRBJ1-1
d_gene: .
v_gene: TRBV5-1
CDR3aa: CASSFGEPNTEAFF
CDR3nt: TGCGCCAGCAGCTTCGGAGAACCGAACACTGAAGCTTTCTTT

abundance: .
j_gene: TRBJ2-2
d_gene: .
v_gene: TRBV4-2
CDR3aa: CASSQGLAPPGELFF
CDR3nt: TGTGCCAGCAGCCAAGGGCTAGCCCCACCCGGGGAGCTGTTTTTT

abundance: .
j_gene: TRBJ2-1
d_gene: .
v_gene: TRBV19
CDR3aa: CASSIGPFLHNEQFF
CDR3nt: TGTGCCAGTAGTATAGGTCCGTTCCTCCACAATGAGCAGTTCTTC

abundance: .
j_gene: TRBJ1-1
d_gene: TRBD1
v_gene: TRBV6-5
CDR3aa: CASREGARGTEAFF
CDR3nt: TGTGCCAGCCGCGAGGGGGCAAGGGGTACTGAAGCTTTCTTT

abundance: .
j_gene: TRBJ2-6
d_gene: TRBD1
v_gene: TRBV18
CDR3aa: CASSPWDRGSPGANVLTF
CDR3nt: TGTGCCAGCTCACCTTGGGACAGGGGAAGTCCTGGGGCCAACGTCCTGACTTTC

abundance: .
j_gene: TRBJ1-2
d_gene: TRBD1
v_gene: TRBV6-5
CDR3aa: CASSRRQGVYGYTF
CDR3nt: TGTGCCAGCAGTCGCCGACAGGGAGTCTATGGCTACACCTTC

abundance: .
j_gene: TRBJ1-1
d_gene: TRBD1
v_gene: TRBV28
CDR3aa: CASRSPTGAPDTEAFF
CDR3nt: TGTGCCAGCAGATCCCCGACAGGGGCCCCGGACACTGAAGCTTTCTTT